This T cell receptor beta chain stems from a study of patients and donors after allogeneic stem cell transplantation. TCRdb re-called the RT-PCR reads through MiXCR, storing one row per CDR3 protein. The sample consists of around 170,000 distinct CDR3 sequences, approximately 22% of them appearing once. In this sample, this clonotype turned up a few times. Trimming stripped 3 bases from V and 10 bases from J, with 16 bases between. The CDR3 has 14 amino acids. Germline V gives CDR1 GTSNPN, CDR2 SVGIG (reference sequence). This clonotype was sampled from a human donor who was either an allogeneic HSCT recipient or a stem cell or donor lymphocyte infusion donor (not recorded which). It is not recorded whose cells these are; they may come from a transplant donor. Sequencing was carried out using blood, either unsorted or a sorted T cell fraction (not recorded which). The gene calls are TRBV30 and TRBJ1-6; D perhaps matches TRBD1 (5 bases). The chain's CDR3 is CAWRLGQGGSPLHF. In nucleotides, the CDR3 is TGTGCCTGGAGGCTCGGCCAGGGAGGCTCACCCCTCCACTTT.